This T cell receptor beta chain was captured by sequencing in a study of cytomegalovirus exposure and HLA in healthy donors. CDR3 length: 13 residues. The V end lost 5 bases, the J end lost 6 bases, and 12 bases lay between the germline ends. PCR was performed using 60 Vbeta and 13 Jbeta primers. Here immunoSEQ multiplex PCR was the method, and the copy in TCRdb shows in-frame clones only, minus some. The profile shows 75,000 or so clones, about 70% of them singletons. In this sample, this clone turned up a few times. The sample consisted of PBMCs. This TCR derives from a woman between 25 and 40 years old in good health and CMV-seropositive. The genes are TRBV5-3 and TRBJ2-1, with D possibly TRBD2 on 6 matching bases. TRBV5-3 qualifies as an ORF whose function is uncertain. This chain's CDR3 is CARRDGTPNEQFF. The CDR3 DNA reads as TGTGCCAGAAGGGACGGGACTCCCAATGAGCAGTTCTTC.